The 22 T cell receptor beta chains given below trace back to one sample, sequenced in a study of cytomegalovirus exposure and HLA in healthy donors. Primers included in the PCR were 60 Vbeta and 13 Jbeta primers. Libraries were prepared by immunoSEQ multiplex PCR; TCRdb keeps only in-frame clonotypes and omits some of them. Among more than 250,000 clones, over 85% were seen once, and the ten largest hold more than 2%. Sequences were obtained from PBMCs. The origin of the receptors is a young woman in good health and CMV-seronegative.

The CDR3 coding sequence is TGCGCCAGCAGACCCCATTTCAGGGAAAATCAGCCCCAGCATTTT. It is translated as CASRPHFRENQPQHF. This chain connects TRBV5-1 to TRBJ1-5, with a weak D call TRBD1 (5 bases). There are 15 residues in the CDR3. CDR1 is SGHRS, CDR2 YFSETQ, per germline. The V end lost 5 bases, the J end lost 4 bases, and 16 bases lay between the germline ends.

The table lists this clone with a count of one. This chain uses TRBV6-1 with TRBJ2-5; TRBD1 matches at 11 bases. The CDR3 consists of 15 residues. V lost 6 bases and J lost 1; bases outside the gene matches: 4. Germline V gives CDR1 MNHNS, CDR2 SASEGT. The CDR3 DNA is TGTGCCAGCAGCTACGGGACAGGGGGCCAAGAGACCCAGTACTTC. This encodes CASSYGTGGQETQYF.

This clone appeared once. The J gene is TRBJ1-1, the V gene TRBV11-2; 12 positions match TRBD1. Germline V gives CDR1 SGHAT, CDR2 FQNNGV. The CDR3 contains 15 residues. V lost 3 bases and J lost 7; bases outside the gene matches: 6. The CDR3 bases are TGTGCCAGCAGCTTTGGGGACAGGGGGCGATTTGAAGCTTTCTTT. This gives the protein CASSFGDRGRFEAFF.

This chain connects TRBV5-1 to TRBJ2-1, with D possibly TRBD1 on 6 matching bases. This CDR3 comprises 16 residues. Germline lookup yields CDR1 SGHRS and CDR2 YFSETQ. Between the trimmed V and J ends, which lost 0 bases and 4 bases, there was a span of 14 bases. The CDR3 spells CASSLEILTGYNEQFF. The DNA of the CDR3 is TGCGCCAGCAGCTTGGAGATTCTGACAGGATACAATGAGCAGTTCTTC.

The CDR3 DNA reads TGTGCCAGCAGCAGGGGCCTCTCCTACGAGCAGTACTTC. It encodes CASSRGLSYEQYF. The chain combines TRBV2 with TRBJ2-7; weak D call: TRBD1 (6 bases). Trimming pared 6 bases from V and 0 bases from J, leaving 9 bases between. CDR1 and CDR2 from the germline V gene are SNHLY and FYNNEI. The CDR3 runs to 13 residues.

This clone showed up just once. The chain couples TRBV5-6 to TRBJ2-3; D is possibly TRBD2 (6 bases). Germline lookup yields CDR1 SGHDT and CDR2 YYEEEE. Trimming pared 3 bases from V and 6 bases from J, leaving 17 bases between. The CDR3 loop spans 15 amino acids. CDR3 in DNA: TGTGCCAGCAGCTCCGAGGGCGGGGTTCCGGATACGCAGTATTTT. Its translation is CASSSEGGVPDTQYF.

Remarks on this clone: At one of its ends the junction is not consistent with the germline gene, which may arise from a read error. The gene calls are TRBV7-9 and TRBJ1-5, with D perhaps matching TRBD1 (6 bases). The CDR3 contains 16 residues. Looked up from germline, CDR1 is SEHNR and CDR2 is FQNEAQ (reference sequence). In DNA form, the CDR3 reads TGTTCCAGCAGCCCGATAACAGGGTTTGGGAATCAGCCCCAGCATTTT. Translating it yields CSSSPITGFGNQPQHF.

V is TRBV12-5 and J is TRBJ2-5, with D maybe TRBD2 (6 bases). There are 11 residues in the CDR3. Germline CDR1 LGHNT, CDR2 FRNRAP. V lost 4 bases and J lost 7, with 7 bases in between. CDR3 sequence (DNA): TGTGCTAGTGGTTGGGGAGGGACCCAGTACTTC. It encodes CASGWGGTQYF. The full variable domain, rest sourced from reference TRBV12-5 and TRBJ2-5, is DARVTQTPRHKVTEMGQEVTMRCQPILGHNTVFWYRQTMMQGLELLAYFRNRAPLDDSGMPKDRFSAEMPDATLATLKIQPSEPRDSAVYFCASGWGGTQYFGPGTRLLVL.

This clone was observed a single time. The rearrangement links TRBV5-8 to TRBJ1-2; TRBD1 aligns across 7 bases. CDR3 size: 15 residues. CDR1 and CDR2 (germline): SGHTS, YDEGEE. V was pared by 2 bases and J by 2 bases, with 6 bases of the junction left unmatched. The chain's CDR3 is CASSLGGGENYGYTF. The CDR3 DNA reads as TGTGCCAGCAGCTTAGGGGGCGGAGAAAACTATGGCTACACCTTC.

The J gene is TRBJ1-1, the V gene TRBV5-5, with 9 bases matching TRBD1. The CDR3 is 17 residues long. The V segment lost 4 bases and the J segment 0 bases; nucleotides outside the gene matches: 10. The germline gives CDR1 SGHKS, CDR2 YYEKEE (reference sequence). For the CDR3, the DNA is TGTGCCAGCAGCCTCGAGGGGACAGGGCTCATGAACACTGAAGCTTTCTTT. It specifies CASSLEGTGLMNTEAFF.

This clone was detected only a few times. The rearrangement joins TRBV19 to TRBJ2-1, with D possibly being TRBD2 (6 bases). Deletions cut 5 bases from V and 6 bases from J, with 14 bases between. Germline V gives CDR1 LNHDA, CDR2 SQIVND (reference sequence). The CDR3 is 14 amino acids. CDR3 bases: TGTGCCAGTAGTCCCCGGGGAGGCCGCAATGAGCAGTTCTTC. Its protein product is CASSPRGGRNEQFF.

This clone has only one observation. The chain recombines TRBV7-6 with TRBJ2-3, with 10 bases that match TRBD2. The V segment lost 1 base and the J segment 0 bases; nucleotides outside the gene matches: 7. CDR1 and CDR2 from the germline V gene are SGHVS and FNYEAQ. The CDR3 consists of 18 residues. In DNA form, the CDR3 reads TGTGCCAGCAGCTTAGGCCGGACTAGCGGAGGTAGCACAGATACGCAGTATTTT. Its protein is CASSLGRTSGGSTDTQYF.

The V call is TRBV7-9, the J call TRBJ2-7; maybe TRBD1 (5 bases). Germline V gives CDR1 SEHNR, CDR2 FQNEAQ (reference sequence). The CDR3 covers 15 residues. Trimming cost V 1 base and J 2 bases, with 12 bases left between them. As DNA, the CDR3 is TGTGCCAGCAGCTTAGGTAGGCAGGGCCCCTACGAGCAGTACTTC. Amino acids: CASSLGRQGPYEQYF.

This chain connects TRBV11-2 to TRBJ1-1, with 12 bases identical to TRBD1. The ends lost 3 bases at V and 9 bases at J; junction bases unmatched: 14. This CDR3 has 17 residues. The germline V gene has CDR1 SGHAT and CDR2 FQNNGV. The CDR3 spells CASSFGRGTGGEIQAFF. In DNA, the CDR3 is TGTGCCAGCAGCTTCGGTAGAGGGACAGGGGGCGAAATTCAAGCTTTCTTT.

V gene TRBV27 combines with J gene TRBJ2-7; 12 bases line up with TRBD1. There are 15 residues in the CDR3. Losses at the gene ends were 2 bases for V and 5 bases for J; bases not matched to a gene: 4. From germline, CDR1 is MNHEY and CDR2 SMNVEV (reference sequence). CDR3 loop: CASSLGTGGFNEQYF. In DNA form, the CDR3 reads TGTGCCAGCAGTTTAGGGACAGGGGGCTTCAACGAGCAGTACTTC.

This chain links TRBV7-9 with TRBJ2-7; TRBD1 is a possible D gene (5 bases). Trimming removed 0 bases from V and 1 base from J, with 10 bases in between. The CDR3 contains 15 residues. Germline CDR1 SEHNR, CDR2 FQNEAQ (reference sequence). CDR3 protein: CASSLAQGPSYEQYF. For the CDR3, the DNA is TGTGCCAGCAGCTTAGCCCAGGGCCCTTCCTACGAGCAGTACTTC.

This chain connects TRBV6-1 to TRBJ2-7; 8 positions agree with TRBD1. The CDR3 has 15 residues. Trimming took 1 base from V and 0 from J; bases not matched to a gene: 2. Per the germline V gene, CDR1 is MNHNS and CDR2 is SASEGT. CDR3 nucleotide sequence: TGTGCCAGCAGTGAAGTAACAGGGGGCTCCTACGAGCAGTACTTC. It is translated as CASSEVTGGSYEQYF.

The gene calls are TRBV27 and TRBJ2-1; 10 bases map to TRBD2. CDR3 length equals 14 residues. V dropped 7 bases and J dropped 6; count of bases not matched to a gene: 6. Germline-derived CDR1 and CDR2 are MNHEY and SMNVEV (reference sequence). CDR3 loop: CASTRTSGTNEQFF. In DNA form, the CDR3 reads TGTGCCAGCACAAGGACTAGCGGTACCAATGAGCAGTTCTTC.

The chain is built from TRBV10-3 and TRBJ2-7, with 8 bases lining up with TRBD1. This CDR3 has 12 amino acids. V lost 11 bases to trimming and J lost 2 bases; unmatched junction nucleotides: 5. Germline V CDR1 and CDR2: ENHRY, SYGVKD. CDR3: CAGGDRTYEQYF. In DNA form, the CDR3 reads TGTGCCGGCGGGGACAGGACCTACGAGCAGTACTTC.

The genes are TRBV7-3 and TRBJ2-3; D may be TRBD1 (6 bases). CDR1 and CDR2 from the germline V gene are SGHTA and FQGTGA. V was cut by 0 bases and J by 2 bases, with 18 bases left in between. The CDR3 is 18 residues long. Written as DNA, the CDR3 is TGTGCCAGCAGCTTAACGGGGGCTAGCCAGCTTAACACAGATACGCAGTATTTT. Translated, it gives CASSLTGASQLNTDTQYF.

V is TRBV5-1 and J is TRBJ2-3; 13 nucleotides agree with TRBD2. This CDR3 spans 16 amino acids. Germline loops: CDR1 SGHRS, CDR2 YFSETQ. The junction had 8 bases not matched to a gene; V was cut back by 4 bases and J by 6 bases. The CDR3 nucleotides are TGCGCCAGCAGCCCGCCAACTAGCGGGGGGGCGGATACGCAGTATTTT. It codes for CASSPPTSGGADTQYF.

V and J are TRBV7-6 and TRBJ2-2; D unresolved. Germline V gene lookup returns CDR1 SGHVS and CDR2 FNYEAQ. V was clipped by 0 bases and J by 5 bases, with 4 bases between them. This CDR3 is 13 amino acids long. The CDR3 region is CASSLALTGELFF. The DNA for the CDR3 is TGTGCCAGCAGCTTAGCACTTACCGGGGAGCTGTTTTTT.